The 22 T cell receptor beta chains below were found in one sample sequenced in a study of blood T cells in healthy people across ages. The use of a sample-barcoded 5' primer and a J-beta primer mix characterized a second PCR of about 7 to 12 cycles. TCRdb fed the 5' RACE reads into MiXCR, producing one record per CDR3 protein. The table records some 1.8 million distinct CDR3 sequences, about 39% of them present only once. The sample comprised blood. Receptors originate from a human donor in good health.

Concerning this clonotype itself: One junction end disagrees with the germline gene, perhaps due to a read error. The V gene is TRBV3-1, the J gene TRBJ2-5, with D unresolved. This CDR3 contains 14 residues. The germline V gene has CDR1 LGHDT and CDR2 YNNKEL (reference sequence). The CDR3 DNA sequence: TGTGCCAGCAGCCGGGTGGACGCCCAAGAGACTCAGTACTTC. It translates to CASSRVDAQETQYF.

The chain couples TRBV3-1 to TRBJ1-1, with TRBD1 matching 8 bases. The CDR3 contains 13 residues. Per the germline V gene, CDR1 is LGHDT and CDR2 is YNNKEL (reference sequence). The V segment lost 7 bases and the J segment 7 bases; nucleotides outside the gene matches: 8. For the CDR3, the DNA is TGTGCCAGCAACCACTGGGGGACAGGTGAAGCTTTCTTT. Its protein product is CASNHWGTGEAFF.

The chain joins TRBV28 to TRBJ2-5; 11 nucleotides line up with TRBD1. V was clipped by 3 bases and J by 7 bases; unmatched bases: 7. Germline CDR1 and CDR2: MDHEN and SYDVKM. This CDR3 comprises 15 residues. Written as DNA, the CDR3 is TGTGCCAGCAGTTTCTGGACAGGGGGCCAGGGGACCCAGTACTTC. It translates to CASSFWTGGQGTQYF. The whole variable domain, remainder taken from reference TRBV28 and TRBJ2-5, is DVKVTQSSRYLVKRTGEKVFLECVQDMDHENMFWYRQDPGLGLRLIYFSYDVKMKEKGDIPEGYSVSREKKERFSLILESASTNQTSMYLCASSFWTGGQGTQYFGPGTRLLVL.

The chain carries TRBV5-1 and TRBJ1-1; TRBD1 matches at 10 bases. The CDR3 covers 17 residues. Per germline, CDR1 SGHRS and CDR2 YFSETQ. V dropped 3 bases and J dropped 0; count of bases not matched to a gene: 8. CDR3 amino acids: CASSWTGGNGLNTEAFF. Here the CDR3 DNA reads TGCGCCAGCAGCTGGACAGGGGGAAACGGTTTGAACACTGAAGCTTTCTTT.

This clonotype was detected a few times. V is TRBV20-1 and J is TRBJ2-1; D uncertain. The germline CDR1 and CDR2 sequences are DFQATT and SNEGSKA (reference sequence). Trimming shortened V by 4 bases and J by 4 bases, and 14 bases separated the two germline ends. CDR3 size: 14 residues. The CDR3 here is CSAKRVGAYNEQFF. The CDR3 region has the DNA TGCAGTGCTAAACGCGTTGGAGCATACAATGAGCAGTTCTTC.

This rearrangement joins TRBV7-8 to TRBJ2-5, with D tentatively TRBD1 or TRBD2 (5 bases each). CDR1 is SGHVS, CDR2 FQNEAQ, per germline. The CDR3 length is 12 residues. V lost 8 bases and J 5 bases, leaving 12 bases between the germline ends. The CDR3, as DNA: TGTGCCAGCGAGAGGGACCGCGAGACCCAGTACTTC. Amino acids: CASERDRETQYF. The full variable domain, completed using reference TRBV7-8 and TRBJ2-5, is GAGVSQSPRYKVAKRGQDVALRCDPISGHVSLFWYQQALGQGPEFLTYFQNEAQLDKSGLPSDRFFAERPEGSVSTLKIQRTQQEDSAVYLCASERDRETQYFGPGTRLLVL.

The table lists this clonotype with a few counts. The chain couples TRBV9 to TRBJ1-2; 10 positions match TRBD1. The CDR3 extends over 15 amino acids. Looked up from germline, CDR1 is SGDLS and CDR2 is YYNGEE. V lost 4 bases, J lost 4 bases, and 7 bases stayed unmatched. CDR3: CASSPRDRGTYGYTF. In DNA, the CDR3 is TGTGCCAGCAGCCCGCGGGACAGGGGAACCTATGGCTACACCTTC.

V gene TRBV3-1 combines with J gene TRBJ2-5; D may be TRBD1 (6 bases). Trimming removed 6 bases at V and 4 bases at J, with 12 bases between. The CDR3 loop spans 13 amino acids. Germline loops: CDR1 LGHDT, CDR2 YNNKEL (reference sequence). The CDR3, as DNA: TGTGCCAGCAGGCGATCAGGGGTAGAGACCCAGTACTTC. It translates to CASRRSGVETQYF.

This clonotype showed up just a few times. V is TRBV7-2 and J is TRBJ2-5; 13 nucleotides align to TRBD2. The CDR3 sequence is 18 residues long. Per the germline V gene, CDR1 is SGHTA and CDR2 is FQGNSA. With 4 bases clipped from V and 2 bases from J, the junction kept 10 bases outside the gene matches. The CDR3 nucleotides are TGTGCCAGCAGCTGGGGACTAGCGGGGCCTGGGGTACAAGAGACCCAGTACTTC. Encoded protein: CASSWGLAGPGVQETQYF.

The rearrangement uses TRBV11-1 and TRBJ2-7; 9 nucleotides line up with TRBD1. CDR3 size: 15 residues. Losses at the gene ends were 5 bases for V and 3 bases for J; bases not matched to a gene: 8. Per the germline V gene, CDR1 is SGHAT and CDR2 is FQDESV (reference sequence). The CDR3 DNA reads as TGTGCCAGCAGCACCGGGACAGGGATAATCTACGAGCAGTACTTC. As protein: CASSTGTGIIYEQYF. The full variable domain, rest sourced from reference TRBV11-1 and TRBJ2-7, is EAEVAQSPRYKITEKSQAVAFWCDPISGHATLYWYRQILGQGPELLVQFQDESVVDDSQLPKDRFSAERLKGVDSTLKIQPAELGDSAMYLCASSTGTGIIYEQYFGPGTRLTVT.

The V and J genes are TRBV5-1 and TRBJ2-1, with D tentatively TRBD1 (6 bases). Germline values: CDR1 SGHRS, CDR2 YFSETQ. V lost 3 bases and J 10 bases, leaving 20 bases between the germline ends. The CDR3 contains 15 residues. The CDR3 region is CASSSSGDFYYEQFF. DNA for the CDR3: TGCGCCAGCAGCTCCTCAGGGGATTTCTACTACGAGCAGTTCTTC.

The gene calls are TRBV13 and TRBJ2-1; 10 bases match TRBD1. This CDR3 has 16 amino acids. V shed 2 bases and J 4 bases; nucleotides not matched to a gene: 5. Germline CDR1 PRHDT, CDR2 FYEKMQ (reference sequence). In nucleotides, the CDR3 is TGTGCCAGCAGCTTATGTCGGACAGGGGGTTACAATGAGCAGTTCTTC. Encoded protein: CASSLCRTGGYNEQFF.

This clonotype occurred a few times. This sequence joins TRBV11-2 and TRBJ2-3; 9 nucleotides line up with TRBD2. The CDR3 length is 17 residues. V dropped 5 bases and J dropped 8; count of bases not matched to a gene: 17. Germline-derived CDR1 and CDR2 are SGHAT and FQNNGV. CDR3 coding DNA: TGTGCCAGCAGCCTCTCTGCCGGGACTAGCCCCGCACGTACGCAGTATTTT. Protein product: CASSLSAGTSPARTQYF. The whole variable domain, filled in from reference TRBV11-2 and TRBJ2-3, reads EAGVAQSPRYKIIEKRQSVAFWCNPISGHATLYWYQQILGQGPKLLIQFQNNGVVDDSQLPKDRFSAERLKGVDSTLKIQPAKLEDSAVYLCASSLSAGTSPARTQYFGPGTRLTVL.

This clonotype has a count of ten or more. The chain carries TRBV15 and TRBJ2-1; possibly TRBD1 or TRBD2 for D (5 bases each). Trimming shortened V by 5 bases and J by 2 bases, and 16 bases separated the two germline ends. The CDR3 runs to 16 residues. Germline V gene sequence: CDR1 LNHNV, CDR2 YYDKDF (reference sequence). The CDR3 DNA follows: TGTGCCACCAGCCTGCTATGGGGGTTGACCTACAATGAGCAGTTCTTC. Its protein is CATSLLWGLTYNEQFF.

The rearrangement joins TRBV7-6 to TRBJ2-1; TRBD2 agrees at 11 bases. V lost 5 bases to trimming and J lost 5 bases; unmatched junction nucleotides: 8. Germline V gives CDR1 SGHVS, CDR2 FNYEAQ. The CDR3 totals 16 residues. The CDR3 region has the DNA TGTGCCAGCAGCGATGTACTGACTAGCGGGGACAATGAGCAGTTCTTC. It translates to CASSDVLTSGDNEQFF.

The sample holds one count of this clonotype. A read error may account for a junction end that differs from germline. J is TRBJ2-4 and V is TRBV7-2, with a tentative D call TRBD1 (7 bases). The CDR3 extends over 15 amino acids. From germline, CDR1 is SGHTA and CDR2 FQGNSA. The CDR3 region has the DNA TGTGCCGGCAGCTTAGAGCAGGGGGGCACAAACATTCAGTACTTC. Residues: CAGSLEQGGTNIQYF.

Turning to this clonotype: Sequence at one end of the junction differs from germline and may be a read error. This chain connects TRBV20-1 to TRBJ2-5; D is perhaps TRBD2 (5 bases). CDR1 is DFQATT and CDR2 is SNEGSKA in the germline V gene (reference sequence). This CDR3 is built from 17 residues. CDR3 sequence: CSARDPWASPMKETQYF. The CDR3 DNA follows: TGTAGTGCTAGAGATCCATGGGCTAGCCCTATGAAAGAGACCCAGTACTTC.

The chain couples TRBV12-5 to TRBJ1-2; D gene uncertain. CDR1 is LGHNT and CDR2 is FRNRAP in the germline V gene. The CDR3 is 13 residues long. V was pared by 11 bases and J by 5 bases, with 18 bases between. As DNA, the CDR3 is TGTGCTGGGTCAAAAGACACGATGTATGGCTACACCTTC. It specifies CAGSKDTMYGYTF.

This clonotype was counted many times. The CDR3 loop reads CASSLYGYGYTF. As DNA, the CDR3 is TGTGCCAGCAGCTTATACGGCTATGGCTACACCTTC. The chain has TRBV7-3 and TRBJ1-2; D is uncertain. The V end lost 2 bases, the J end lost 4 bases, and 5 bases lay between the germline ends. This CDR3 has 12 residues. The germline V gene encodes CDR1 SGHTA and CDR2 FQGTGA.

Remarks on this clonotype: One end of the junction does not line up with germline, which may come from a read error. V is TRBV29-1 and J is TRBJ1-1; D not certain. This CDR3 is 10 amino acids long. Germline CDR1 and CDR2: SQVTM and ANQGSEA. CDR3 in DNA: TGCAGCGCGGGGTACACTGAAGTTTTCTTT. This translates into CSAGYTEVFF.

This clonotype was recorded a few times. The V gene is TRBV2, the J gene TRBJ1-4; 8 bases are a match to TRBD1. The germline CDR1 and CDR2 sequences are SNHLY and FYNNEI. The V segment lost 4 bases and the J segment 8 bases; nucleotides outside the gene matches: 9. The CDR3 is 15 residues long. The CDR3 sequence: CASSVGQGRGEKLFF. Written as DNA, the CDR3 is TGTGCCAGCAGTGTTGGACAGGGCCGGGGAGAAAAACTGTTTTTT.

This clonotype was seen only a few times. The rearrangement uses TRBV27 and TRBJ1-5; a weak D match, TRBD1 (6 bases). The ends were cut back, 6 bases at V and 6 bases at J, with 15 bases in the middle. The CDR3 is 14 residues long. Germline CDR1 MNHEY, CDR2 SMNVEV (reference sequence). The CDR3 DNA reads TGTGCCAGCAGGTACACAGGAGGGGGTCAGCCCCAGCATTTT. Protein: CASRYTGGGQPQHF.